The next 28 T cell receptor beta chains were all read from a single sample in a study of PD-1 blockade in classical Hodgkin lymphoma. Time point: cycle 4 day 1 (C4D1), after about 6 weeks of nivolumab. Every single patient, without exception, relapsed after autologous stem cell transplantation, and brentuximab vedotin exposure varied. Clones were read by immunoSEQ multiplex PCR, and TCRdb kept only the in-frame ones, dropping some. The sample includes tens of thousands of clones, more than 80% of them seen just once. This specimen was peripheral blood mononuclear cells (PBMCs), taken before the fourth cycle of nivolumab. The receptors derive from a human donor with classical Hodgkin lymphoma.

This chain connects TRBV10-2 to TRBJ2-1, with 8 bases identical to TRBD2. V was clipped by 4 bases and J by 4 bases; unmatched bases: 6. This CDR3 comprises 15 residues. Germline V lookup: CDR1 WSHSY, CDR2 SAAADI. The CDR3 sequence: CASSGGLGEYNEQFF. The DNA of the CDR3 is TGCGCCAGCAGTGGGGGACTAGGGGAGTACAATGAGCAGTTCTTC.

The DNA of the CDR3 is TGCGCCAGCAGCTTGGCTGGGACAGGCTCCTACAATGAGCAGTTCTTC. Its translation is CASSLAGTGSYNEQFF. V is TRBV5-1 and J is TRBJ2-1; 8 bases map to TRBD1. With V trimmed by 0 bases and J by 0 bases, 2 bases remained unmatched. The CDR3 has 16 residues. CDR1 and CDR2 (germline): SGHRS, YFSETQ.

This chain uses TRBV5-4 with TRBJ2-7; D gene unclear. V shed 7 bases and J shed 6 bases, with 17 bases lying between them. The CDR3 length is 13 residues. Germline loops: CDR1 SGHNT, CDR2 YYREEE (reference sequence). The CDR3 nucleotides read TGTGCCAGCTATCCCCCGGATTTGAGCGAGCAGTACTTC. Protein sequence: CASYPPDLSEQYF.

This sequence joins TRBV28 and TRBJ1-6, with a possible D match to TRBD1 (6 bases). This CDR3 contains 15 residues. V lost 1 base and J lost 5, with 9 bases in between. Germline V gene sequence: CDR1 MDHEN, CDR2 SYDVKM. This chain's CDR3 is CASSLYGGDNSPLHF. The CDR3, as DNA: TGTGCCAGCAGTTTATACGGGGGCGATAATTCACCCCTCCACTTT.

This chain connects TRBV7-9 to TRBJ2-1; 7 nucleotides agree with TRBD1. In germline, CDR1 is SEHNR, CDR2 FQNEAQ (reference sequence). This CDR3 is built from 15 residues. Trimming at V came to 5 bases and at J to 8 bases, leaving 12 bases not matched to a gene. The CDR3 protein is CASSPPARGYYEQFF. The DNA of the CDR3 is TGTGCCAGCAGCCCGCCGGCCAGGGGGTACTATGAGCAGTTCTTC. Looking up the rest from reference TRBV7-9 and TRBJ2-1 gives the full variable domain: DTGVSQNPRHKITKRGQNVTFRCDPISEHNRLYWYRQTLGQGPEFLTYFQNEAQLEKSRLLSDRFSAERPKGSFSTLEIQRTEQGDSAMYLCASSPPARGYYEQFFGPGTRLTVL.

The CDR3, as DNA: TGTGCCACCAGCAGAGTGCATGGCGACACCGGGGAGCTGTTTTTT. This translates into CATSRVHGDTGELFF. The chain combines TRBV15 with TRBJ2-2; D remains unclear. Germline CDR1 and CDR2: LNHNV and YYDKDF (reference sequence). There are 15 residues in the CDR3. With 1 base removed from V and 3 bases from J, the gap between germline ends came to 9 bases.

The chain combines TRBV4-1 with TRBJ2-7; 10 positions agree with TRBD2. The CDR3 sequence is 17 residues long. J gave up 0 bases and V 3 bases, and 8 bases lay outside the gene matches. CDR1 and CDR2 (germline): MGHRA, YSYEKL. The CDR3 reads CASSHPGLAGVSYEQYF. The CDR3 DNA reads as TGCGCCAGCAGCCATCCGGGCCTAGCGGGGGTCTCCTACGAGCAGTACTTC.

The chain combines TRBV2 with TRBJ1-4; tentative D call: TRBD1 (6 bases). The germline V gene encodes CDR1 SNHLY and CDR2 FYNNEI. V was pared by 2 bases and J by 8 bases, with 9 bases between. This CDR3 contains 13 residues. CDR3 in DNA: TGTGCCAGCAGTGAACGCCAGGGGGAAAAACTGTTTTTT. It encodes CASSERQGEKLFF.

This clone was seen once. The V and J genes are TRBV27 and TRBJ2-2, with 7 positions matching TRBD2. CDR1 is MNHEY and CDR2 is SMNVEV in the germline V gene (reference sequence). V shed 6 bases and J 2 bases; nucleotides not matched to a gene: 6. This CDR3 spans 15 amino acids. The CDR3 protein is CASRASGLNTGELFF. DNA for the CDR3: TGTGCCAGCAGAGCTAGCGGACTAAACACCGGGGAGCTGTTTTTT.

This clone appeared a single time. The chain combines TRBV5-1 with TRBJ2-1; 11 nucleotides line up with TRBD2. CDR1 SGHRS and CDR2 YFSETQ come from the germline V gene. The CDR3 sequence is 16 residues long. Unmatched junction bases numbered 6, after V lost 2 bases and J lost 5 bases. The CDR3 DNA sequence: TGCGCCAGCAGCTTTACTAGCGGGGGAGCCAACAATGAGCAGTTCTTC. Amino acids: CASSFTSGGANNEQFF. Full variable domain (outside the CDR3, taken from reference TRBV5-1 and TRBJ2-1): KAGVTQTPRYLIKTRGQQVTLSCSPISGHRSVSWYQQTPGQGLQFLFEYFSETQRNKGNFPGRFSGRQFSNSRSEMNVSTLELGDSALYLCASSFTSGGANNEQFFGPGTRLTVL.

The chain is built from TRBV7-2 and TRBJ1-5; D remains ambiguous. This CDR3 spans 15 amino acids. Per germline, CDR1 SGHTA and CDR2 FQGNSA. V was clipped by 5 bases and J by 3 bases, with 14 bases between them. CDR3 nucleotides: TGTGCCAGCAGCCCATCGACTTCACACAATCAGCCCCAGCATTTT. Encoded protein: CASSPSTSHNQPQHF.

V is TRBV4-1 and J is TRBJ2-5; TRBD2 aligns across 7 bases. Looked up from germline, CDR1 is MGHRA and CDR2 is YSYEKL. This CDR3 has 19 residues. With 0 bases clipped from V and 0 bases from J, the junction kept 13 bases outside the gene matches. The CDR3 DNA is TGCGCCAGCAGCCAAGATCGCCATCAGAGGGAGGGGTACCAAGAGACCCAGTACTTC. It specifies CASSQDRHQREGYQETQYF.

V is TRBV6-6 and J is TRBJ2-7; D remains unclear. This CDR3 is 11 amino acids long. The V end was cut by 10 bases, the J end by 4 bases, with 11 bases between. Germline V gene data show CDR1 as MNHNY and CDR2 as SVGAGI (reference sequence). CDR3 sequence reads: CATSNSYEQYF. CDR3 nucleotide sequence: TGTGCCACCTCAAACTCTTACGAGCAGTACTTC.

Here the CDR3 reads CASSLSGLLNYGYTF. CDR3 nucleotide sequence: TGTGCCAGCAGTCTCAGCGGGCTTCTTAACTATGGCTACACCTTC. The genes are TRBV28 and TRBJ1-2; D gene unclear. Germline lookup yields CDR1 MDHEN and CDR2 SYDVKM. V dropped 5 bases and J dropped 1 base, with 14 bases sitting between them. The CDR3 is made up of 15 amino acids.

This chain connects TRBV11-3 to TRBJ1-1, with a tentative D call TRBD1 (6 bases). Germline-derived CDR1 and CDR2 are SGHNT and YENEEA. This CDR3 is 18 amino acids long. V dropped 1 base and J dropped 2 bases, with 20 bases sitting between them. The CDR3 region is CASSLVYDRTDANTEAFF. The CDR3 bases are TGTGCCAGCAGCTTAGTATATGACAGGACGGACGCAAACACTGAAGCTTTCTTT.

The chain recombines TRBV19 with TRBJ1-5, with D maybe TRBD1 (5 bases). Trimming stripped 9 bases from V and 3 bases from J, with 15 bases between. This CDR3 has 14 amino acids. The germline gives CDR1 LNHDA, CDR2 SQIVND (reference sequence). The CDR3 sequence is CASAGGAFNQPQHF. The DNA of the CDR3 is TGTGCCAGCGCTGGAGGGGCATTCAATCAGCCCCAGCATTTT.

V and J are TRBV9 and TRBJ1-4, with 9 nucleotides matching TRBD1. CDR3 length: 15 amino acids. CDR1 is SGDLS, CDR2 YYNGEE, per germline. V gave up 6 bases and J gave up 4 bases; unmatched junction bases: 7. DNA for the CDR3: TGTGCCAGCACCCCGGGACAGGGCCGTAATGAAAAACTGTTTTTT. It yields the protein CASTPGQGRNEKLFF.

This chain uses TRBV10-3 with TRBJ2-5; unclear D gene. CDR1 and CDR2 from the germline V gene are ENHRY and SYGVKD. Between the trimmed V and J ends, which lost 10 bases and 4 bases, there was a span of 10 bases. CDR3 length equals 11 residues. CDR3 DNA sequence: TGTGCCACCTCCTTGAGAGAGACCCAGTACTTC. As protein: CATSLRETQYF.

This clone was seen a few times. The same CDR3 is also encoded by other DNA sequences in this sample. V and J are TRBV6-1 and TRBJ1-5; D is perhaps TRBD1 (5 bases). This CDR3 is built from 13 residues. The V gene's germline CDR1 is MNHNS and CDR2 SASEGT. The V and J ends lost 0 bases and 7 bases respectively, with 7 bases between them. The CDR3 nucleotides read TGTGCCAGCAGTGAAGCGGGGGACCAGCCCCAGCATTTT. The encoded protein is CASSEAGDQPQHF.

The V gene is TRBV25-1, the J gene TRBJ2-1; D gene unclear. V was pared by 7 bases and J by 0 bases, with 10 bases between. The CDR3 spans 14 residues. CDR1 is MGHDK, CDR2 SYGVNS, per germline. The CDR3 DNA reads TGTGCCAGCACCGGAACAGACTCCTACAATGAGCAGTTCTTC. Its protein is CASTGTDSYNEQFF.

V usage is TRBV7-9 and J usage is TRBJ2-5, with 8 bases lining up with TRBD1. Germline loops: CDR1 SEHNR, CDR2 FQNEAQ (reference sequence). The CDR3 contains 17 residues. The J segment lost 2 bases and the V segment lost 5 bases, leaving 13 bases of the junction unmatched. The CDR3 region has the DNA TGTGCCAGCAGCCCCTCGACGACAGGGGTCCGGCAAGAGACCCAGTACTTC. As protein: CASSPSTTGVRQETQYF. The entire variable domain, with the rest obtained from reference TRBV7-9 and TRBJ2-5, is as follows: DTGVSQNPRHKITKRGQNVTFRCDPISEHNRLYWYRQTLGQGPEFLTYFQNEAQLEKSRLLSDRFSAERPKGSFSTLEIQRTEQGDSAMYLCASSPSTTGVRQETQYFGPGTRLLVL.

V is TRBV7-9 and J is TRBJ2-6; D may correspond to TRBD1 or TRBD2 (5 bases each). The CDR3 length is 16 residues. Per the germline V gene, CDR1 is SEHNR and CDR2 is FQNEAQ (reference sequence). The V gene lost 11 bases and the J gene lost 0 bases, with 17 bases spanning the gap. The CDR3 coding sequence is TGTGCCGGGACCTGGGGTTCCTACTCTGGGGCCAACGTCCTGACTTTC. It yields the protein CAGTWGSYSGANVLTF.

This chain joins TRBV11-3 and TRBJ2-1; D call uncertain. This CDR3 comprises 17 residues. Germline-derived CDR1 and CDR2 are SGHNT and YENEEA. V lost 0 bases and J lost 0, with 12 bases in between. The CDR3 sequence: CASSLDGSPSSYNEQFF. Here the CDR3 DNA reads TGTGCCAGCAGCTTAGACGGTAGCCCGAGCTCCTACAATGAGCAGTTCTTC.

This clone was seen a single time. This chain links TRBV6-6 with TRBJ1-1; D may be TRBD1 (6 bases). CDR3 size: 13 residues. Germline V gene data show CDR1 as MNHNY and CDR2 as SVGAGI (reference sequence). The ends were cut back, 2 bases at V and 8 bases at J, with 12 bases in the middle. The CDR3 DNA follows: TGTGCCAGCAGTTACCTACGGACAGCCGAAGCTTTCTTT. It encodes CASSYLRTAEAFF.

The rearrangement links TRBV10-3 to TRBJ2-7; D remains unclear. The V and J ends lost 3 bases and 5 bases respectively, with 14 bases between them. The length of the CDR3 is 14 residues. CDR1 is ENHRY, CDR2 SYGVKD, per germline. The CDR3 loop is CAISDFGIRDEQYF. The CDR3 DNA sequence: TGTGCCATCAGTGATTTCGGTATCCGGGACGAGCAGTACTTC.

This chain uses TRBV7-9 with TRBJ2-2; no firm D call. The germline V gene encodes CDR1 SEHNR and CDR2 FQNEAQ (reference sequence). The CDR3 spans 16 residues. V lost 1 base, J lost 0 bases, and 9 bases lay in between. CDR3 protein: CASSLVIGPNTGELFF. Here the CDR3 DNA reads TGTGCCAGCAGCTTAGTTATAGGTCCGAACACCGGGGAGCTGTTTTTT.

There are a few counts of this clone. V usage is TRBV28 and J usage is TRBJ2-7; D is tentatively TRBD1 or TRBD2 (5 bases each). Looked up from germline, CDR1 is MDHEN and CDR2 is SYDVKM. V was trimmed by 3 bases and J by 3 bases, leaving 12 bases between them. This CDR3 region has 14 residues. CDR3 bases: TGTGCCAGCAGTTTTCTAGGGGACCGCTACGAGCAGTACTTC. Amino acid sequence: CASSFLGDRYEQYF.

The chain recombines TRBV10-3 with TRBJ2-2, with D maybe TRBD1 (7 bases). CDR1 is ENHRY, CDR2 SYGVKD, per germline. The CDR3 is 16 amino acids. Trimming shortened V by 8 bases and J by 0 bases, and 16 bases separated the two germline ends. The CDR3 coding sequence is TGTGCCATCGGACTACAGGGGCCCGCGAACACCGGGGAGCTGTTTTTT. Translated, it gives CAIGLQGPANTGELFF.